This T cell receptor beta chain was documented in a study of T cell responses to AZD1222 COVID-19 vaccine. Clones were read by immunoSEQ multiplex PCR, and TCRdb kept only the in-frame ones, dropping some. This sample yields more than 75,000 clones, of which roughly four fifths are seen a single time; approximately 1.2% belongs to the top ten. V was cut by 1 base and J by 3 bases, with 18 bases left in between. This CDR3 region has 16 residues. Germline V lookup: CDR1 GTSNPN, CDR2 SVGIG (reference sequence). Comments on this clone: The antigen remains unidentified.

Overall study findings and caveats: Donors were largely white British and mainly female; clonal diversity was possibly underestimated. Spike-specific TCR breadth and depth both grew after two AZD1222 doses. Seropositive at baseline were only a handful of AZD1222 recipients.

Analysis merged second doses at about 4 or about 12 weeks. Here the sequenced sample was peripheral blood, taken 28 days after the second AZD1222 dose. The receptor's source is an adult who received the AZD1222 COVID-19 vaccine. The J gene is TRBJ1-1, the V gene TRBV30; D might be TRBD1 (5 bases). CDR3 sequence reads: CAWSDPPGGWDTEAFF. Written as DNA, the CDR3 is TGTGCCTGGAGTGACCCTCCCGGGGGATGGGACACTGAAGCTTTCTTT.